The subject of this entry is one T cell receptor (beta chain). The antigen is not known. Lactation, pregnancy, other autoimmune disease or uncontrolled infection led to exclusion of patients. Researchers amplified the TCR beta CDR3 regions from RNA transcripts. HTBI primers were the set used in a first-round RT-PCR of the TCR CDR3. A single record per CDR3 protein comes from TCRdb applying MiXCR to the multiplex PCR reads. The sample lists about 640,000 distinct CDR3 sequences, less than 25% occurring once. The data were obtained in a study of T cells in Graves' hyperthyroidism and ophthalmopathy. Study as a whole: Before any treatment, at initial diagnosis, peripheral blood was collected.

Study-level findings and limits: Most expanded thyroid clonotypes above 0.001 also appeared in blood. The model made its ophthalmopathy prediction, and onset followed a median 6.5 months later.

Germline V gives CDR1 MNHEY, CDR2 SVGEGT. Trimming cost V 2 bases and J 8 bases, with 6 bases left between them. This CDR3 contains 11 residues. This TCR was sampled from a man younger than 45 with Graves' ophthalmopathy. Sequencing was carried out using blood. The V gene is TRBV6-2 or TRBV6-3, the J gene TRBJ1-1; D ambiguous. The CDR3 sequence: CASSYNSEAFF. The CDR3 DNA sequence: TGTGCCAGCAGTTACAACAGCGAAGCTTTCTTT.